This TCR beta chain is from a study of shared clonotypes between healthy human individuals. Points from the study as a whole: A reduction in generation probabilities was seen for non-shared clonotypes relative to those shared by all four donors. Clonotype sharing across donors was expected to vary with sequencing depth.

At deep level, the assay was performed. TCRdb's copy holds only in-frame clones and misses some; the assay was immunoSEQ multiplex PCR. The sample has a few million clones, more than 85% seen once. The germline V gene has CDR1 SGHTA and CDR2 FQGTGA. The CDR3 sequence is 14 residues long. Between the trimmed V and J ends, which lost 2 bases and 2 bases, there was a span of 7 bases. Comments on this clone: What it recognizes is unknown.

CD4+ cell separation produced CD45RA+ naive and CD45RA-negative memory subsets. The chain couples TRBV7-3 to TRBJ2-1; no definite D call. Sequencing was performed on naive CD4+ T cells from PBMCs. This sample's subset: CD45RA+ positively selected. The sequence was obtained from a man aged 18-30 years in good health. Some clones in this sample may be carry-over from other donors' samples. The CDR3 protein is CASSLSAAYNEQFF. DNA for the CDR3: TGTGCCAGCAGCTTATCCGCAGCCTACAATGAGCAGTTCTTC.